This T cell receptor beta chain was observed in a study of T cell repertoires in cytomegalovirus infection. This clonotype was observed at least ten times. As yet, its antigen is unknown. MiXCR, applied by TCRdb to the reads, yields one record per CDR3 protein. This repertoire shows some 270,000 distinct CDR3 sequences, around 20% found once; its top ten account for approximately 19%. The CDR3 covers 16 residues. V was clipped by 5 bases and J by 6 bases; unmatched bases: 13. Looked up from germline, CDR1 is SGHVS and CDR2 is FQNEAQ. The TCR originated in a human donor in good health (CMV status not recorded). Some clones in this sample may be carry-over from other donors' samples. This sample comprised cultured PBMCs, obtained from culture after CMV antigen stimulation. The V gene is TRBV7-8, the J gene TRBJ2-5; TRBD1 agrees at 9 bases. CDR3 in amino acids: CASSPAAGQGWKTQYF. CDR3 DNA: TGTGCCAGCAGCCCCGCGGCAGGACAGGGGTGGAAGACCCAGTACTTC.